This passage covers 9 T cell receptor beta chains from one sample sequenced in a study of cytomegalovirus exposure and HLA in healthy donors. The PCR ran on 60 Vbeta and 13 Jbeta primers. This table comes from immunoSEQ multiplex PCR, and its TCRdb copy is limited to in-frame clones, with some not included. Among over 150,000 clones, 55% to 70% were seen once, and the ten largest hold less than 3.5%. What was sequenced was PBMCs. These receptor sequences come from a woman in her thirties or forties in good health and CMV-seropositive.

CDR3 sequence (DNA): TGCGCCAGCAGCCAAGATCGAGGGACAGGGCAAGATACGCAGTATTTT. The encoded protein is CASSQDRGTGQDTQYF. This chain uses TRBV4-1 with TRBJ2-3; TRBD1 agrees at 9 bases. The CDR3 extends over 16 amino acids. Germline V CDR1 and CDR2: MGHRA, YSYEKL. Trimming took 0 bases from V and 5 from J; bases not matched to a gene: 6.

A few counts support this clone. The rearrangement joins TRBV7-2 to TRBJ2-7, with D possibly matching TRBD1 (7 bases). This CDR3 region has 17 residues. V shed 1 base and J shed 0 bases, with 16 bases lying between them. Germline assignment: CDR1 SGHTA and CDR2 FQGNSA. CDR3 sequence: CASSLGGWGDSSYEQYF. DNA for the CDR3: TGTGCCAGCAGCTTAGGAGGGTGGGGGGACAGCTCCTACGAGCAGTACTTC.

The chain is built from TRBV19 and TRBJ2-2, with 8 bases fitting TRBD1. V trimming: 4 bases; J trimming: 3 bases; junction bases outside the gene matches: 4. There are 15 residues in the CDR3. Germline V gene data show CDR1 as LNHDA and CDR2 as SQIVND (reference sequence). CDR3 in amino acids: CASSRQGTDTGELFF. The DNA for the CDR3 is TGTGCCAGTAGTAGACAGGGGACGGACACCGGGGAGCTGTTTTTT.

The rearrangement uses TRBV7-2 and TRBJ2-7, with TRBD2 matching over 8 bases. V trimming: 5 bases; J trimming: 0 bases; junction bases outside the gene matches: 9. The CDR3 covers 16 residues. Germline V gene data show CDR1 as SGHTA and CDR2 as FQGNSA. Written as DNA, the CDR3 is TGTGCCAGCAGCCCGAGGACTAGCACCAGCTCCTACGAGCAGTACTTC. Protein: CASSPRTSTSSYEQYF.

The chain's CDR3 is CAISELQGNEQYF. The CDR3 DNA follows: TGTGCCATCAGTGAGTTGCAGGGAAACGAGCAGTACTTC. The V call is TRBV10-3, the J call TRBJ2-5, with a weak D call TRBD1 (5 bases). Gene TRBJ2-7 matches the end of the DNA better, so the J call may be wrong. Germline V gives CDR1 ENHRY, CDR2 SYGVKD. This CDR3 has 13 residues.

The rearrangement uses TRBV5-1 and TRBJ2-1; 7 bases are a match to TRBD2. Trimming removed 7 bases from V and 7 bases from J; junction bases left unmatched: 11. Germline V gene sequence: CDR1 SGHRS, CDR2 YFSETQ. CDR3 size: 14 residues. The DNA for the CDR3 is TGCGCCAGCGTACTAGCGCCCCAGTGGAATGAGCAGTTCTTC. Translation: CASVLAPQWNEQFF.

The chain employs TRBV12-5 and TRBJ2-1, with 7 bases lining up with TRBD2. The CDR3 contains 18 residues. V was clipped by 2 bases and J by 2 bases; unmatched bases: 12. Germline V gene lookup returns CDR1 LGHNT and CDR2 FRNRAP. The CDR3 DNA reads TGTGCTAGTGGTTTGACCCTAACTCAGCGGGGAGCCTACAATGAGCAGTTCTTC. Translating it yields CASGLTLTQRGAYNEQFF.

The rearrangement uses TRBV13 and TRBJ1-2; 8 positions match TRBD1. The germline gives CDR1 PRHDT, CDR2 FYEKMQ (reference sequence). V was clipped by 5 bases and J by 7 bases; unmatched bases: 9. CDR3 length: 14 residues. The CDR3 protein is CASSPQGGVGGYTF. The CDR3 DNA sequence: TGTGCCAGCAGCCCACAGGGGGGCGTTGGTGGCTACACCTTC.

This clone was observed a handful of times. V and J are TRBV29-1 and TRBJ2-3, with 9 bases matching TRBD2. The CDR3 sequence is 19 residues long. Germline V gene lookup returns CDR1 SQVTM and CDR2 ANQGSEA. J was trimmed by 0 bases and V by 4 bases; bases with no gene match: 17. The CDR3 loop is CSVVYMGEVTSGSTDTQYF. In DNA, the CDR3 is TGCAGCGTTGTCTATATGGGCGAGGTTACTAGCGGGAGCACAGATACGCAGTATTTT.